The 13 T cell receptor beta chains below were found in one sample sequenced in a study of long-term antiretroviral therapy in people with HIV. With survey level as its setting, the immunoSEQ assay was v3.0. Sequenced by immunoSEQ multiplex PCR; TCRdb stores in-frame clones only, minus some. The sample yields about 25,000 clones, 80% to 90% seen once. The input for sequencing was unsorted PBMCs, taken 1.2 years after starting antiretroviral therapy. These TCRs come from a man aged 50 to 59 with HIV.

The chain combines TRBV4-3 with TRBJ2-1; D call uncertain. The CDR3 covers 15 residues. Germline-derived CDR1 and CDR2 are LGHNA and YSLEER. V was clipped by 0 bases and J by 3 bases, with 9 bases between them. The CDR3 DNA sequence: TGCGCCAGCAGCCAAGATCGTCAGGTCTACAATGAGCAGTTCTTC. This codes for CASSQDRQVYNEQFF.

The rearrangement joins TRBV5-8 to TRBJ2-3; perhaps TRBD1 as D (5 bases). V was pared by 5 bases and J by 0 bases, with 16 bases between. Germline CDR1 and CDR2: SGHTS and YDEGEE. The CDR3 contains 16 residues. The CDR3 protein is CASSPGRRQSTDTQYF. The DNA for the CDR3 is TGTGCCAGCAGTCCAGGGCGAAGACAGAGCACAGATACGCAGTATTTT. Variable domain in full (rest from reference TRBV5-8 and TRBJ2-3): EAGVTQSPTHLIKTRGQQATLRCSPISGHTSVYWYQQALGLGLQFLLWYDEGEERNRGNFPPRFSGRQFPNYSSELNVNALELEDSALYLCASSPGRRQSTDTQYFGPGTRLTVL.

J is TRBJ2-7 and V is TRBV6-4, with 10 bases lining up with TRBD1. CDR1 MRHNA and CDR2 SNTAGT come from the germline V gene. The CDR3 loop spans 18 amino acids. Trimming took 9 bases from V and 7 from J; bases not matched to a gene: 24. DNA for the CDR3: TGTGCCAGAACATCAACCCGACAGGGGGCGAAGTCCGCGGGGGAGCAGTACTTC. Translation gives CARTSTRQGAKSAGEQYF.

The chain combines TRBV2 with TRBJ2-3; D is unresolved. Germline V CDR1 and CDR2: SNHLY, FYNNEI. The V end lost 2 bases, the J end lost 5 bases, and 5 bases lay between the germline ends. The CDR3 length is 12 residues. The CDR3 bases are TGTGCCAGCAGTGAATGGGGAGATACGCAGTATTTT. Amino acid sequence: CASSEWGDTQYF. The variable domain in full, with the rest retrieved from reference TRBV2 and TRBJ2-3, is EPEVTQTPSHQVTQMGQEVILRCVPISNHLYFYWYRQILGQKVEFLVSFYNNEISEKSEIFDDQFSVERPDGSNFTLKIRSTKLEDSAMYFCASSEWGDTQYFGPGTRLTVL.

This clone was counted only a few times. The chain uses TRBV2 and TRBJ1-2; 11 bases agree with TRBD1. CDR1 and CDR2 (germline): SNHLY, FYNNEI. Trimming took 7 bases from V and 3 from J; bases not matched to a gene: 4. This CDR3 comprises 14 residues. The CDR3 region is CASTWTGGDYGYTF. DNA of the CDR3: TGTGCCAGCACCTGGACAGGGGGCGACTATGGCTACACCTTC.

This sequence joins TRBV6-1 and TRBJ1-5; TRBD1 aligns across 11 bases. The CDR3 covers 16 residues. Looked up from germline, CDR1 is MNHNS and CDR2 is SASEGT. J lost 1 base, V lost 5 bases, and 4 bases had no gene match. DNA of the CDR3: TGTGCCAGCAGTCAAGGACAGGGGGCGAGCAATCAGCCCCAGCATTTT. This gives the protein CASSQGQGASNQPQHF.

This clone was seen a handful of times. J is TRBJ1-2 and V is TRBV6-5; a weak D match, TRBD1 (5 bases). V lost 4 bases and J lost 8, with 14 bases in between. Looked up from germline, CDR1 is MNHEY and CDR2 is SVGAGI. This CDR3 is built from 13 residues. The CDR3 is CASSSPLGVGYTF. CDR3 bases: TGTGCCAGCAGTTCCCCTCTGGGGGTAGGCTACACCTTC.

The chain is built from TRBV5-1 and TRBJ1-1; D perhaps matches TRBD1 (6 bases). The V end lost 4 bases, the J end lost 0 bases, and 10 bases lay between the germline ends. CDR1 and CDR2 from the germline V gene are SGHRS and YFSETQ. This CDR3 has 14 residues. This chain's CDR3 is CASSGGTLNTEAFF. The CDR3, as DNA: TGCGCCAGCAGCGGGGGGACACTGAACACTGAAGCTTTCTTT.

The chain couples TRBV5-1 to TRBJ1-2; 7 nucleotides match TRBD1. Germline CDR1 and CDR2: SGHRS and YFSETQ. The CDR3 extends over 14 amino acids. With 0 bases clipped from V and 8 bases from J, the junction kept 7 bases outside the gene matches. The CDR3 sequence is CASSLDRGLRGYTF. The CDR3 bases are TGCGCCAGCAGCTTGGACAGGGGACTTCGAGGCTACACCTTC. The variable domain in full, with the rest retrieved from reference TRBV5-1 and TRBJ1-2, is KAGVTQTPRYLIKTRGQQVTLSCSPISGHRSVSWYQQTPGQGLQFLFEYFSETQRNKGNFPGRFSGRQFSNSRSEMNVSTLELGDSALYLCASSLDRGLRGYTFGSGTRLTVV.

The rearrangement uses TRBV27 and TRBJ2-4; 7 nucleotides agree with TRBD1. J was trimmed by 1 base and V by 6 bases; bases with no gene match: 9. The CDR3 extends over 16 amino acids. Germline loops: CDR1 MNHEY, CDR2 SMNVEV (reference sequence). CDR3 sequence: CASSHTVDRAKNIQYF. CDR3 nucleotides: TGTGCCAGCAGCCACACCGTGGACAGGGCCAAAAACATTCAGTACTTC.

The sample holds a few counts of this clone. V gene TRBV5-4 combines with J gene TRBJ1-6, with D possibly matching TRBD1 (5 bases). This CDR3 is 14 amino acids long. Between the trimmed V and J ends, which lost 5 bases and 5 bases, there was a span of 11 bases. Germline loops: CDR1 SGHNT, CDR2 YYREEE (reference sequence). This CDR3 is CASRPGTNNSPLHF. The CDR3 coding sequence is TGTGCCAGCAGGCCCGGGACGAATAATTCACCCCTCCACTTT.

This chain links TRBV6-1 with TRBJ1-1; weak D call: TRBD1 (5 bases). CDR1 and CDR2 (germline): MNHNS, SASEGT. V was pared by 4 bases and J by 4 bases, with 13 bases between. This CDR3 is 14 amino acids long. Here the CDR3 reads CASSARGVGTEAFF. The CDR3 nucleotides read TGTGCCAGCAGTGCGAGGGGAGTAGGCACTGAAGCTTTCTTT.

V is TRBV28 and J is TRBJ2-5, with 8 bases aligning to TRBD1. The junction had 11 bases not matched to a gene; V was cut back by 6 bases and J by 2 bases. The CDR3 consists of 16 residues. CDR1 is MDHEN and CDR2 is SYDVKM in the germline V gene. As DNA, the CDR3 is TGTGCCAGCAGGACCTTGGACAGGGCGGCGCAAGAGACCCAGTACTTC. Translated, it gives CASRTLDRAAQETQYF.